Sequencing of this T cell receptor beta chain was carried out in a study of blood T cell repertoires in COVID-19. For the study at large: PBMCs, B-cell-depleted T cells, or T cells provided the cDNA or gDNA that made up the material.

The method was immunoSEQ multiplex PCR; TCRdb's version includes in-frame clones alone and lacks a portion of them. This table has about 260,000 clones, roughly 79% appearing once. The CDR3 consists of 13 residues. Between the trimmed V and J ends, which lost 0 bases and 8 bases, there was a span of 8 bases. Germline V gene lookup returns CDR1 KGHSH and CDR2 LQKENI. The clonotype originates from a woman older than 75 with acute or convalescent COVID-19. Source material: peripheral blood. The chain joins TRBV18 to TRBJ2-1, with unresolved D. CDR3 loop: CASSPPSTDEQFF. In DNA, the CDR3 is TGTGCCAGCTCACCACCAAGCACCGATGAGCAGTTCTTC.